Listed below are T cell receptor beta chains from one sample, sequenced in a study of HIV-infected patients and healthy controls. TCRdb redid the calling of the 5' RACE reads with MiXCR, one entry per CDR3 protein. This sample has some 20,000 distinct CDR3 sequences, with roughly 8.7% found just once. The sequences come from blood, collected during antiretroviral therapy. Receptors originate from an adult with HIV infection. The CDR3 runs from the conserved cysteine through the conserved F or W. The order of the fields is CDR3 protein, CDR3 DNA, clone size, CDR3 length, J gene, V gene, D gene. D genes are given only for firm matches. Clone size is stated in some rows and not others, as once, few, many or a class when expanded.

CDR3: CASSVRPGGTGELFF
DNA: TGTGCCAGCAGCGTGAGGCCAGGAGGGACCGGGGAGCTGTTTTTT
size: many
length: 15
J: TRBJ2-2
V: TRBV9
D: NA

CDR3: CASSLGSAGEQYF
DNA: TGTGCCAGCAGCTTAGGGTCCGCCGGCGAGCAGTACTTC
size: many
length: 13
J: TRBJ2-7
V: TRBV11-2
D: NA

CDR3: CASSQDHRTSGKETQYF
DNA: TGTGCCAGCAGCCAAGATCATCGGACTAGCGGAAAAGAGACCCAGTACTTC
size: many
length: 17
J: TRBJ2-5
V: TRBV4-2
D: TRBD2

CDR3: CSARDDSPNSPLHF
DNA: TGCAGTGCTAGAGATGACAGCCCTAATTCACCCCTCCACTTT
size: NA
length: 14
J: TRBJ1-6
V: TRBV20-1
D: NA

CDR3: CASSLTPYSNQPQHF
DNA: TGTGCCAGCAGCTTGACACCTTATAGCAATCAGCCCCAGCATTTT
size: many
length: 15
J: TRBJ1-5
V: TRBV5-6
D: NA

CDR3: CASSQDPVGENSPLHF
DNA: TGCGCCAGCAGCCAAGATCCCGTCGGAGAGAATTCACCCCTCCACTTT
size: many
length: 16
J: TRBJ1-6
V: TRBV4-1
D: NA

CDR3: CASSLDPFSGANVLTF
DNA: TGTGCCAGCAGCTTAGATCCATTCTCTGGGGCCAACGTCCTGACTTTC
size: NA
length: 16
J: TRBJ2-6
V: TRBV11-2
D: NA

CDR3: CSARQGAETQYF
DNA: TGCAGTGCTAGACAGGGCGCGGAGACCCAGTACTTC
size: many
length: 12
J: TRBJ2-5
V: TRBV20-1
D: NA

CDR3: CASSPGTGGTEAFF
DNA: TGTGCCAGCAGCCCAGGGACAGGGGGCACTGAAGCTTTCTTT
size: medium-sized
length: 14
J: TRBJ1-1
V: TRBV11-2
D: TRBD1

CDR3: CSVASGATYEQYF
DNA: TGCAGCGTTGCTAGCGGAGCCACCTACGAGCAGTACTTC
size: many
length: 13
J: TRBJ2-7
V: TRBV29-1
D: TRBD2

CDR3: CASSQGSGGSQPQHF
DNA: TGCGCCAGCAGCCAAGGTTCCGGGGGCAGTCAGCCCCAGCATTTT
size: few
length: 15
J: TRBJ1-5
V: TRBV4-1
D: NA

CDR3: CASSLALRQGLTNEKLFF
DNA: TGTGCCAGCAGCCTGGCCCTAAGACAGGGCCTAACTAATGAAAAACTGTTTTTT
size: many
length: 18
J: TRBJ1-4
V: TRBV7-6
D: TRBD1

CDR3: CAWRAEGRMNTEAFF
DNA: TGTGCCTGGAGAGCCGAGGGACGGATGAACACTGAAGCTTTCTTT
size: many
length: 15
J: TRBJ1-1
V: TRBV30
D: NA

CDR3: CASSSRQGRDTEAFF
DNA: TGTGCCAGCAGTTCCCGACAGGGGAGAGACACTGAAGCTTTCTTT
size: many
length: 15
J: TRBJ1-1
V: TRBV6-8
D: TRBD1

CDR3: CSASRGGGNQPQHF
DNA: TGCAGTGCTAGCAGAGGGGGCGGCAATCAGCCCCAGCATTTT
size: many
length: 14
J: TRBJ1-5
V: TRBV20-1
D: TRBD1

CDR3: CATSRAGQGNTEAFF
DNA: TGTGCCACCAGCAGAGCAGGACAGGGGAACACTGAAGCTTTCTTT
size: NA
length: 15
J: TRBJ1-1
V: TRBV15
D: TRBD1

CDR3: CASSRGLSSYEQYF
DNA: TGTGCCAGCAGCAGGGGCCTCAGCTCCTACGAGCAGTACTTC
size: many
length: 14
J: TRBJ2-7
V: TRBV6-5
D: NA

CDR3: CASSLGNIPYEQYF
DNA: TGTGCCAGCAGCTTAGGGAACATCCCCTACGAGCAGTACTTC
size: few
length: 14
J: TRBJ2-7
V: TRBV7-9
D: NA

CDR3: CSVEDRPGAYEQYF
DNA: TGCAGCGTTGAAGACCGGCCAGGGGCCTACGAGCAGTACTTC
size: NA
length: 14
J: TRBJ2-7
V: TRBV29-1
D: NA

CDR3: CASSRAGAVLTNTGELFF
DNA: TGCGCCAGCAGCCGAGCTGGGGCTGTATTAACGAACACCGGGGAGCTGTTTTTT
size: NA
length: 18
J: TRBJ2-2
V: TRBV4-1
D: NA